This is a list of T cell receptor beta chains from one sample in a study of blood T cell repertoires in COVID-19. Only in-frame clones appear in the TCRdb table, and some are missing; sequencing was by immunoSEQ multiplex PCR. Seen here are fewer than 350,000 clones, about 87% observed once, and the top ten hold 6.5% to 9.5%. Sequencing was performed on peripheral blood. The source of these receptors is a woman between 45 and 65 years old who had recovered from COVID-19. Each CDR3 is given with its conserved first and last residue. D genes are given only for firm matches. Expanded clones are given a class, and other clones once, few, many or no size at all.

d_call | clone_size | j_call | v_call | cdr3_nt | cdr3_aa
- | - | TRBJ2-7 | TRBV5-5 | TGTGCCAGCAGCTTCGACTGGCGCTCCTACGAGCAGTACTTC | CASSFDWRSYEQYF
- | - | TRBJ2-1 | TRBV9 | TGTGCCAGCAGCGTGGATGCGGGGAGCTCCTACAATGAGCAGTTCTTC | CASSVDAGSSYNEQFF
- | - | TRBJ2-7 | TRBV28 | TGTGCCAGCAGTCCACACACCGGGGGAAGGGAGCAGTACTTC | CASSPHTGGREQYF
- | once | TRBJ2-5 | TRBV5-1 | TGCGCCAGCAGCTTGAACGGGTACCAAGAGACCCAGTACTTC | CASSLNGYQETQYF
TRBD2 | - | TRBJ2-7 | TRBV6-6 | TGTGCCAGCAGTTCAGGGACTAGCGGCTACGAGCAGTACTTC | CASSSGTSGYEQYF
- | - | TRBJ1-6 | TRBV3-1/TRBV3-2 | TGTGCCAGCAGCCAAGAGGCCAATATTGCTTCACCCCTCCACTTT | CASSQEANIASPLHF
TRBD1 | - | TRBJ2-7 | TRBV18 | TGTGCCAGCTCGCTACAGGGGGCTGGCTACGAGCAGTACTTC | CASSLQGAGYEQYF
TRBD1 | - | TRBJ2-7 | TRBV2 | TGTGCCAGCAGTGTGGGGACAGTGGGCTACGAGCAGTACTTC | CASSVGTVGYEQYF
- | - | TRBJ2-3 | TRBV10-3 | TGTGCCGTCACTGCAGGTGATACGCAGTATTTT | CAVTAGDTQYF
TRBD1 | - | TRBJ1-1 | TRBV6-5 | TGTGCCAGCATCCCCGGACAGGGGACCCTGGGAGCTTTCTTT | CASIPGQGTLGAFF
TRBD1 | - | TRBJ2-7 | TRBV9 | TGTGCCAGCAGTCGACAGGGAGCGATCTCCTACGAGCAGTACTTC | CASSRQGAISYEQYF
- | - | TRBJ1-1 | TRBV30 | TGTGCCTGGAGTCCACTGAACGGACATACTGAAGCTTTCTTT | CAWSPLNGHTEAFF
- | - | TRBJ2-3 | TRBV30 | TGTGCCTGGAGTGTAACCGGGGATACGCAGTATTTT | CAWSVTGDTQYF
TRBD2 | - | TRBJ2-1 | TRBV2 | TGTGCCAGCGGGCGGACTAGGTATGAGCAGTTCTTC | CASGRTRYEQFF
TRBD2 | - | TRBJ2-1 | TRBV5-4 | TGTGCCAGCAGCTCCCGACTAGCGGACTACAATGAGCAGTTCTTC | CASSSRLADYNEQFF
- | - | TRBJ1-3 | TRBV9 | TGTGCCAGCAGCGGAGGCGGAGGGGGAAACACCATATATTTT | CASSGGGGGNTIYF
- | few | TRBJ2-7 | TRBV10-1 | TGCGCCAGCAGTGAGTCAGCCAGGGGTATCGACGAGCAGTACTTC | CASSESARGIDEQYF
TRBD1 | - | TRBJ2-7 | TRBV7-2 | TGTGCCAGCAGCCTACAGGGGGCGTACGAGCAGTACTTC | CASSLQGAYEQYF